Sequencing of this T cell receptor (beta chain) was carried out in a study of response to subunit inactivated influenza vaccine. Between the trimmed V and J ends, which lost 6 bases and 6 bases, there was a span of 20 bases. The CDR3 loop spans 15 amino acids. Germline-derived CDR1 and CDR2 are MDHEN and SYDVKM. This clonotype showed up just a few times. Its specificity is unknown. Findings and caveats of the study: Authors suggested each seasonal influenza vaccination recruits few new T cells.

TCRdb reanalysed the RT-PCR reads using MiXCR and keeps one entry per CDR3 protein. The profile covers about 480,000 distinct CDR3 sequences, with 11% appearing a single time and approximately 12% taken by the ten largest. The rearrangement uses TRBV28 and TRBJ1-2, with D possibly TRBD1 on 6 matching bases. The receptor was derived from a man aged 45-65 years who received an inactivated influenza vaccine. Source: PBMCs from blood, taken roughly 46 days after vaccination. As DNA, the CDR3 is TGTGCCAGCAGCCCCGCTGGGAAACAGGGCGATGGCTACACCTTC. This codes for CASSPAGKQGDGYTF.